Described below is a single T cell receptor (beta chain) sequence and its context. Its matching antigen is unknown. The CDR3 sequence is 16 residues long. Unmatched junction bases numbered 8, after V lost 5 bases and J lost 3 bases. Germline V gives CDR1 MDHEN, CDR2 SYDVKM. Naive CD8 isolation took CD45RO-negative cells positively selected for CCR7 and excluded terminally differentiated effector memory CD45RA+ cells. Profiling relied on immunoSEQ multiplex PCR, and the TCRdb table lists in-frame clones only, not all of them. The sample holds roughly 1,800,000 clones, 85% to 95% seen once. This record comes from a study of shared clonotypes between healthy human individuals. Overall study context: Per donor, CD8 memory used one plate, CD8 naive used two, CD4 memory used three and CD4 naive used three.

Whole-study results and caveats: How much donors shared clonotypes was expected to be affected by sequencing depth.

The sample was naive CD8+ T cells sorted from blood. This TCR derives from a young man in good health. V gene TRBV28 combines with J gene TRBJ2-5; the match to TRBD1 covers 11 bases. The CDR3 nucleotides are TGTGCCAGCAGTCCACACTGGGGACAGGGGGAAGAGACCCAGTACTTC. Translated, it gives CASSPHWGQGEETQYF.